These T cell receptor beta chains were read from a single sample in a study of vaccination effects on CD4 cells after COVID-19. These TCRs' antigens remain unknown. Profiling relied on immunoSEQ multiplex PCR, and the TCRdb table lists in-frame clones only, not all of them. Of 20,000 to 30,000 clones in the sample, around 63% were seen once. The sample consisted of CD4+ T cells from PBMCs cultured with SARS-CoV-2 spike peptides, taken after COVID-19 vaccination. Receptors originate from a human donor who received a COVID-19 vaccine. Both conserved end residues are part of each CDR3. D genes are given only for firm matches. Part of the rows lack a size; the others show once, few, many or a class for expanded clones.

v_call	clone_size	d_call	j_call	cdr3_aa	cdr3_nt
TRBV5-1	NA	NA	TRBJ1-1	CASSYRTIEAEAFF	TGCGCCAGCAGCTACCGGACCATTGAGGCTGAAGCTTTCTTT
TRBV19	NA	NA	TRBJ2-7	CASSIDPPGEQYF	TGTGCCAGTAGTATAGACCCGCCAGGGGAGCAGTACTTC
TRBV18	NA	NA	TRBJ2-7	CASSQGPEQYF	TGTGCCAGCTCACAGGGGCCCGAGCAGTACTTC
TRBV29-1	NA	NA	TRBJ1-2	CSAATGYGYTF	TGCAGCGCCGCGACAGGTTATGGCTACACCTTC
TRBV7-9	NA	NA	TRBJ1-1	CASSFSPQYTEAFF	TGTGCCAGCAGCTTCAGTCCGCAGTACACTGAAGCTTTCTTT
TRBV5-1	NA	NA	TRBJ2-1	CASSTTVPQGHNEQFF	TGCGCCAGCAGCACGACAGTTCCTCAAGGACACAATGAGCAGTTCTTC
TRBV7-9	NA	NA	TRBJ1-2	CASSLFKDPRTNGYTF	TGTGCCAGCAGCTTATTTAAGGACCCAAGGACGAATGGCTACACCTTC
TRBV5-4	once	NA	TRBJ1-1	CASNTWGRFGEAFF	TGTGCCAGCAACACTTGGGGCAGGTTCGGTGAAGCTTTCTTT
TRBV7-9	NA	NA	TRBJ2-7	CASSLSYEQYF	TGTGCCAGCAGCCTATCCTACGAGCAGTACTTC
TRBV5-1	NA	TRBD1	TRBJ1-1	CASSFERGLTEAFF	TGCGCCAGCAGCTTTGAAAGGGGGCTCACTGAAGCTTTCTTT